Below, 23 T cell receptor beta chains from the same sample are listed, as sequenced in a study of T cells in Graves' hyperthyroidism and ophthalmopathy. TCR beta CDR3 sequences were amplified from RNA transcripts. The HTBI primer set drove a first-round RT-PCR of the TCR CDR3. A single record per CDR3 protein comes from TCRdb applying MiXCR to the multiplex PCR reads. The profile shows about 480,000 distinct CDR3 sequences, approximately 15% of them singletons. The sequencing sample was made of blood. Receptors originate from a woman aged 18 to 35 with Graves' hyperthyroidism.

In its sample, this clonotype was seen a few times. The gene calls are TRBV27 and TRBJ2-7; 8 bases are shared with TRBD2. The V gene end was trimmed by 10 bases and the J gene end by 6 bases; junction bases not matched to a gene: 11. In germline, CDR1 is MNHEY, CDR2 SMNVEV (reference sequence). The CDR3 length is 13 residues. The CDR3 reads CATRRGLVFEQYF. Here the CDR3 DNA reads TGTGCCACCCGACGGGGACTAGTATTCGAGCAGTACTTC.

This clonotype was detected a few times. The genes are TRBV4-1 and TRBJ2-3; 9 bases are shared with TRBD2. The trim removed 1 base at V and 1 base at J, leaving 12 bases unmatched. The CDR3 consists of 19 residues. Germline CDR1 MGHRA, CDR2 YSYEKL. CDR3 in DNA: TGCGCCAGCAGCCAAGGAAGGAATAGCGGGGGCCGACGCACAGATACGCAGTATTTT. Its translation: CASSQGRNSGGRRTDTQYF.

This rearrangement joins TRBV25-1 to TRBJ2-1, with unresolved D. The CDR3 consists of 12 residues. Trimming removed 2 bases at V and 7 bases at J, with 6 bases between. Germline CDR1 reads MGHDK; CDR2 reads SYGVNS. CDR3 sequence (DNA): TGTGCCAGCAGTGAACCCGTTAATGAGCAGTTCTTC. It codes for CASSEPVNEQFF.

This clonotype was observed many times. V usage is TRBV3-1 and J usage is TRBJ2-2; D unresolved. V shed 0 bases and J shed 8 bases, with 13 bases lying between them. Germline values: CDR1 LGHDT, CDR2 YNNKEL (reference sequence). The CDR3 spans 15 residues. The CDR3 nucleotides read TGTGCCAGCAGCCAAGAGAGGACGCGAAGGGGGGAGCTGTTTTTT. Translated: CASSQERTRRGELFF.

The rearrangement links TRBV2 to TRBJ2-5; D unresolved. V gave up 7 bases and J gave up 2 bases, with 17 bases separating them. The CDR3 is 15 amino acids. CDR1 is SNHLY and CDR2 is FYNNEI in the germline V gene. The CDR3 here is CASKLSRMGQETQYF. DNA for the CDR3: TGTGCCAGCAAATTGTCGCGGATGGGGCAAGAGACCCAGTACTTC.

This clonotype was detected many times. This chain connects TRBV30 to TRBJ1-1; a weak D match, TRBD1 (5 bases). The CDR3 has 14 amino acids. V lost 2 bases, J lost 4 bases, and 14 bases lay in between. Germline V gives CDR1 GTSNPN, CDR2 SVGIG (reference sequence). CDR3 region: CAWSSLDMGTEAFF. The CDR3, as DNA: TGTGCCTGGAGTTCATTGGACATGGGCACTGAAGCTTTCTTT.

This clonotype showed up many times. The rearrangement links TRBV12-3 or TRBV12-4 to TRBJ1-3; possibly TRBD1 for D (5 bases). V was shortened by 4 bases and J by 0 bases, with 13 bases between the two germline ends. The CDR3 has 16 residues. This CDR3 reads CASSSGRGTSGNTIYF. As DNA, the CDR3 is TGTGCCAGCAGTTCCGGCCGGGGGACCTCTGGAAACACCATATATTTT.

The table lists this clonotype with a few counts. V is TRBV20-1 and J is TRBJ2-5; TRBD2 might be the D (7 bases). Germline loops: CDR1 DFQATT, CDR2 SNEGSKA (reference sequence). There are 14 residues in the CDR3. The V end lost 1 base, the J end lost 7 bases, and 16 bases lay between the germline ends. In DNA, the CDR3 is TGCAGTGCTAGAGTTCGGCGGGGAGGGGGGACCCAGTACTTC. This translates into CSARVRRGGGTQYF.

This clonotype was counted at least ten times. This sequence joins TRBV6-6 and TRBJ1-1, with D maybe TRBD1 (5 bases). The CDR3 has 13 residues. The germline gives CDR1 MNHNY, CDR2 SVGAGI (reference sequence). Deletions cut 2 bases from V and 8 bases from J, with 12 bases between. This CDR3 reads CASSYGDLREAFF. In nucleotides, the CDR3 is TGTGCCAGCAGTTACGGGGACCTTCGCGAAGCTTTCTTT.

This clonotype was seen repeatedly, ten times or more. V usage is TRBV30 and J usage is TRBJ1-5; D remains ambiguous. This CDR3 comprises 14 residues. CDR1 is GTSNPN and CDR2 is SVGIG in the germline V gene (reference sequence). Trimming removed 3 bases at V and 2 bases at J, with 11 bases between. This chain's CDR3 is CAWRGGFGNQPQHF. The CDR3 region has the DNA TGTGCCTGGAGAGGTGGGTTCGGCAATCAGCCCCAGCATTTT.

This clonotype was observed many times. This chain connects TRBV10-3 to TRBJ2-7, with a weak D call TRBD1 (5 bases). The CDR3 contains 14 residues. V lost 8 bases, J lost 0 bases, and 14 bases lay in between. CDR1 is ENHRY and CDR2 is SYGVKD in the germline V gene. CDR3 residues: CAIGWGLYSYEQYF. CDR3 DNA: TGTGCCATCGGGTGGGGCCTTTACTCCTACGAGCAGTACTTC.

The chain uses TRBV7-9 and TRBJ2-7; 7 bases align to TRBD1. Unmatched junction bases numbered 8, after V lost 5 bases and J lost 1 base. This CDR3 region has 15 residues. The germline gives CDR1 SEHNR, CDR2 FQNEAQ (reference sequence). Here the CDR3 reads CASSPLGQKSYEQYF. In DNA, the CDR3 is TGTGCCAGCAGCCCCCTGGGACAGAAATCCTACGAGCAGTACTTC.

As concerns this clonotype: A much larger clone sits a single nucleotide away, making a read error possible. This chain uses TRBV19 with TRBJ1-2; a possible D gene is TRBD1 (5 bases). The CDR3 sequence is 12 residues long. CDR1 is LNHDA, CDR2 SQIVND, per germline (reference sequence). CDR3 amino acids: CVSRGREYGYTF. The CDR3 region has the DNA TGTGTCAGTCGGGGCAGGGAGTACGGCTACACCTTC.

This clonotype has ten or more counts. The chain joins TRBV24-1 to TRBJ1-1; the match to TRBD1 covers 10 bases. Germline V gene data show CDR1 as KGHDR and CDR2 as SFDVKD. V was clipped by 7 bases and J by 4 bases; unmatched bases: 2. The CDR3 extends over 13 amino acids. The CDR3 sequence is CATRGTGVTEAFF. CDR3 DNA: TGTGCCACCAGGGGGACAGGGGTCACTGAAGCTTTCTTT.

This clonotype was seen repeatedly, ten times or more. The genes are TRBV18 and TRBJ1-2; 8 nucleotides match TRBD1. Germline V CDR1 and CDR2: KGHSH, LQKENI. Unmatched junction bases numbered 1, after V lost 4 bases and J lost 3 bases. The CDR3 spans 13 residues. The CDR3 bases are TGTGCCAGCTCACAGGACAGGGACTATGGCTACACCTTC. Its protein is CASSQDRDYGYTF.

The chain employs TRBV2 and TRBJ2-2; D unresolved. Germline CDR1 is SNHLY and CDR2 is FYNNEI. CDR3 size: 14 residues. V lost 8 bases and J lost 4, with 14 bases in between. The CDR3 loop is CASRREVGTGELFF. CDR3 bases: TGTGCCAGCCGCCGCGAGGTGGGCACCGGGGAGCTGTTTTTT.

This clonotype has a count of ten or more. J is TRBJ2-1 and V is TRBV11-1; D may be TRBD1 (6 bases). V lost 5 bases, J lost 0 bases, and 14 bases lay in between. Germline V lookup: CDR1 SGHAT, CDR2 FQDESV (reference sequence). The CDR3 runs to 16 residues. The CDR3 region is CASSHPTGTSYNEQFF. In DNA form, the CDR3 reads TGTGCCAGCAGCCACCCGACAGGCACCTCCTACAATGAGCAGTTCTTC.

The chain uses TRBV6-2 or TRBV6-3 and TRBJ1-5; TRBD1 matches at 8 bases. Germline CDR1 is MNHEY and CDR2 is SVGEGT. Trimming took 2 bases from V and 0 from J; bases not matched to a gene: 6. The CDR3 loop spans 17 amino acids. The CDR3 nucleotides are TGTGCCAGCAGTTACAGGGGACAGGACTATAGCAATCAGCCCCAGCATTTT. This translates into CASSYRGQDYSNQPQHF.

The rearrangement links TRBV12-5 to TRBJ1-1; D is perhaps TRBD1 (6 bases). Deletions cut 6 bases from V and 9 bases from J, with 20 bases between. Germline V CDR1 and CDR2: LGHNT, FRNRAP. This CDR3 region has 14 residues. CDR3 residues: CASGTDRALGKAFF. CDR3 DNA: TGTGCTAGTGGCACGGACAGAGCCCTAGGTAAAGCTTTCTTT.

This clonotype has ten or more counts. The rearrangement links TRBV6-1 to TRBJ2-7; D is ambiguous. Germline V gives CDR1 MNHNS, CDR2 SASEGT. The CDR3 sequence is 13 residues long. The ends were cut back, 5 bases at V and 2 bases at J, with 10 bases in the middle. CDR3 DNA sequence: TGTGCCAGCAGTCGGCAGCGTACCTACGAGCAGTACGTC. It codes for CASSRQRTYEQYV.

This clonotype was counted at least ten times. The rearrangement uses TRBV29-1 and TRBJ2-7, with a possible D match to TRBD2 (5 bases). CDR1 and CDR2 (germline): SQVTM, ANQGSEA. The CDR3 length is 13 residues. V lost 6 bases and J 3 bases, leaving 15 bases between the germline ends. As DNA, the CDR3 is TGCAGCGTCCCTAGCCCATCGAACTACGAGCAGTACTTC. This gives the protein CSVPSPSNYEQYF.

The chain uses TRBV12-3 or TRBV12-4 and TRBJ1-6; D gene unclear. Deletions cut 3 bases from V and 8 bases from J, with 23 bases between. The CDR3 extends over 18 amino acids. The CDR3 loop reads CASSFSAPTRFEDSPLHF. The CDR3 DNA is TGTGCCAGCAGTTTTTCGGCACCAACCCGATTTGAGGATTCACCCCTCCACTTT.

This clonotype was recorded many times. V usage is TRBV27 and J usage is TRBJ2-2; no firm D call. CDR3 length equals 14 residues. V was cut by 7 bases and J by 3 bases, with 12 bases left in between. CDR1 is MNHEY, CDR2 SMNVEV, per germline (reference sequence). This CDR3 is CASTLGLYTGELFF. CDR3 bases: TGTGCCAGCACTCTTGGGCTATACACCGGGGAGCTGTTTTTT.